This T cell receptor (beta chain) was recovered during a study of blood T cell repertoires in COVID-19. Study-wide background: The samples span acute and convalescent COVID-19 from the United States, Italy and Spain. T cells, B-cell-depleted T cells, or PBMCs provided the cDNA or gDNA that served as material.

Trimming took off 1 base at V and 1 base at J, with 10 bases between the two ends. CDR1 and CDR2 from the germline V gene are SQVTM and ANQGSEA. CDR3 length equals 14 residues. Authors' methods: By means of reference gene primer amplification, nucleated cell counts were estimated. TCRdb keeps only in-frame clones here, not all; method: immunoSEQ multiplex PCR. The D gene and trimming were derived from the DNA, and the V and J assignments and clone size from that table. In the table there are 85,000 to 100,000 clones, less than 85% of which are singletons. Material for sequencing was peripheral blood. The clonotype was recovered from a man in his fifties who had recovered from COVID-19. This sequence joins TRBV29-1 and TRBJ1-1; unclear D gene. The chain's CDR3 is CSVEADTQNTEAFF. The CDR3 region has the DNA TGCAGCGTTGAAGCTGACACTCAGAACACTGAAGCTTTCTTT.